This T cell receptor beta chain was found in a study of T cell repertoires in cytomegalovirus infection. In the study overall: CMV epitopes that were recently identified and HLA-C-restricted were used alongside well-studied HLA-B-restricted ones. From public TCR beta signatures came an indication of both CMV infection and matching HLA type.

CDR1 is SGHTA, CDR2 FQGNSA, per germline. The CDR3 totals 17 residues. Study observations and caveats: CMV-specific TCR beta clonotypes restricted by HLA-C dominated the ex vivo response.

At least ten counts were recorded for this clonotype. The antigen is unknown. The junction departs from germline at one end; a sequencing error may be responsible. TCRdb re-analysed the reads in MiXCR, keeping a single row per CDR3 protein. The profile shows tens of thousands of distinct CDR3 sequences, 20% to 30% of them singletons. The sequence derives from a human donor in good health (CMV status not recorded). Some clones in this sample may be carry-over from other donors' samples. This specimen was CD8+ T cells from cultured PBMCs, taken from culture after CMV antigen stimulation. The rearrangement joins TRBV7-2 to TRBJ2-7; 11 bases line up with TRBD2. CDR3 DNA: TGTGCCAGCAGCCGCGATCTTACTAGCGGGAGCTCCAACGAGCAGTACTTC. It codes for CASSRDLTSGSSNEQYF.